This TCR beta chain was observed in a study of T cells after yellow fever vaccination (dated by TCRdb to the late 2010s). About the investigation overall: Libraries from fractions with low cell numbers were prepared with the SMART-Seq v4 Ultra Low Input RNA kit. To follow T-cell clones before and after both primary and booster YFV17D yellow fever vaccination, bulk TCR alpha and beta repertoires underwent longitudinal sequencing. Two healthy male donors made up the cohort, one aged 18 to 29 years and the other aged 30 to 40 years. Blood samples were taken at several timepoints before and after primary and secondary immunization, and bulk PBMC replicates and cell subsets were isolated. Overall study outcomes, separate from this receptor: A small share of clonotypes was detected in both CD4 and CD8 compartments, with the overlap likely arising from convergent recombination. The secondary T-cell response was found to be weaker but faster than the primary response, with a peak reached on day 5 rather than on day 15. Computational filtering was needed because FACS-sorted repertoires could contain abundant contaminating clonotypes from the bulk population. Most clones expanded after primary vaccination (around 96% of CD4 and 88% of CD8) were re-detected after the booster, suggesting that broad memory maintenance occurred. Because only two donors were included in the study, the extent to which the findings can be generalized is limited.

Explained via the paper, the treatment or condition label denotes: live attenuated yellow fever vaccine strain. A standard Ficoll-Paque protocol was used to isolate PBMCs from peripheral blood. Dynabeads CD4 and CD8 positive selection kits were used to isolate CD4 and CD8 T-cell fractions. TriZol was used to extract RNA from bulk PBMCs, from CD4 and CD8 fractions, and from dextramer-positive and dextramer-negative fractions. TCR cDNA was synthesized by 5'RACE template switching, which introduced a universal primer site and unique molecular identifiers. Priming for cDNA synthesis came from both the TCR alpha and TCR beta constant segments. Library amplification involved two PCR steps, and the second step added sample barcodes and sequencing adapters. Sequencing of the libraries was done on either Illumina HiSeq 2500 (2x100 bp) or NovaSeq (2x150 bp). The paper's data handling went like this. Reads were demultiplexed and collapsed into UMI consensus sequences with MIGEC, and V(D)J alignment was performed with MiXCR. Vaccine-responding clonotypes were defined with edgeR using replicate PBMC samples, requiring FDR below 0.01 and a log2 fold change above 5 up to day 15. CD4 or CD8 identity was assigned to each bulk clonotype according to whether the clonotype was present at higher abundance in the sequenced CD4 repertoire or the sequenced CD8 repertoire. Using fastp trimming at Q25 and MiXCR clonotype assembly, TCRdb reanalyzed the public sequencing data and kept in-frame beta chains. CDR3 protein sequences are deduplicated, and each keeps its most common genes and DNA. The V and J calls shown here were made by TCRdb, not taken from the authors' results. The sample records roughly 120,000 distinct CDR3 sequences, 7.4% of which are singletons. The ten top clones hold 2.5% of the sample.

This clonotype was observed many times. Its antigen remains undetermined. Base qualities are missing; no much larger clone stands one base away. V ends up 6 bases short and J 8 bases short, with an unmatched junction base count of 14. From its cysteine to its phenylalanine, the CDR3 spans 16 amino acids. The sequence is cut down to CDR3 DNA, 48 bases in frame from base 1. CDR1 and CDR2 (MDHEN, SYDVKM) derive from the germline V gene. This specimen consisted of CD4+ T cells sorted from PBMCs, obtained 9 to 10 days after the first yellow fever vaccination. This receptor was taken from a young man who received the YFV17D yellow fever vaccine. Recombination connected TRBV28 to TRBJ2-2; 8 middle bases align to TRBD1. The CDR3 protein is CASSHPGQGASGELFF. The sequence in DNA is TGTGCCAGCAGCCACCCAGGACAGGGCGCGTCTGGGGAGCTGTTTTTT.